Presented here are 24 T cell receptor beta chains from one specimen sequenced in a study of PD-L1 blockade in urothelial cancer. As to time point: pretreatment peripheral blood. TCRdb's table, derived via immunoSEQ multiplex PCR, lists solely in-frame clones and lacks some. The sample has about 47,000 clones, 65% to 85% seen once. Source: PBMCs, taken around atezolizumab (anti-PD-L1) treatment. The receptors come from a man aged 60 to 75 with urothelial cancer.

The chain's CDR3 is CASSLGELATNEKLFF. Written as DNA, the CDR3 is TGCGCCAGCAGCTTGGGGGAGCTTGCAACTAATGAAAAACTGTTTTTT. The chain is built from TRBV5-1 and TRBJ1-4; D call uncertain. Trimming removed 0 bases at V and 0 bases at J, with 9 bases between. Looked up from germline, CDR1 is SGHRS and CDR2 is YFSETQ. The CDR3 is 16 residues long.

This clone was detected once. V and J are TRBV6-6 and TRBJ2-7; 8 nucleotides line up with TRBD2. With V trimmed by 9 bases and J by 5 bases, 12 bases remained unmatched. Germline loops: CDR1 MNHNY, CDR2 SVGAGI (reference sequence). CDR3 length: 14 residues. The CDR3 spells CASTPRGGIHEQYF. The CDR3 region has the DNA TGTGCCAGTACCCCACGGGGGGGAATCCACGAGCAGTACTTC.

This chain links TRBV7-9 with TRBJ1-6; D not certain. Trimming removed 1 base at V and 7 bases at J, with 8 bases between. Germline V gene sequence: CDR1 SEHNR, CDR2 FQNEAQ (reference sequence). The CDR3 runs to 14 residues. The DNA for the CDR3 is TGTGCCAGCAGCTTAGGTACAGAAAATTCACCCCTCCACTTT. This sequence encodes CASSLGTENSPLHF. Supplemented by reference TRBV7-9 and TRBJ1-6, the full variable domain reads DTGVSQNPRHKITKRGQNVTFRCDPISEHNRLYWYRQTLGQGPEFLTYFQNEAQLEKSRLLSDRFSAERPKGSFSTLEIQRTEQGDSAMYLCASSLGTENSPLHFGNGTRLTVT.

This rearrangement joins TRBV19 to TRBJ2-7; 9 bases fit TRBD1. This CDR3 has 16 residues. Per the germline V gene, CDR1 is LNHDA and CDR2 is SQIVND (reference sequence). The J segment lost 0 bases and the V segment lost 5 bases, leaving 8 bases of the junction unmatched. The DNA for the CDR3 is TGTGCCAGTAGTGGGGGGACAGGGCCGATCTCCTACGAGCAGTACTTC. It is translated as CASSGGTGPISYEQYF.

This chain uses TRBV5-1 with TRBJ1-1; D gene uncertain. V shed 0 bases and J shed 5 bases, with 11 bases lying between them. CDR3 length: 14 amino acids. Germline loops: CDR1 SGHRS, CDR2 YFSETQ. CDR3 residues: CASSLAQAGTEAFF. The CDR3 coding sequence is TGCGCCAGCAGCTTGGCTCAGGCGGGAACTGAAGCTTTCTTT.

In its sample, this clone was seen a few times. V usage is TRBV19 and J usage is TRBJ2-1, with D possibly TRBD1 on 5 matching bases. CDR1 and CDR2 from the germline V gene are LNHDA and SQIVND (reference sequence). V lost 4 bases to trimming and J lost 4 bases, with 8 bases between them. CDR3 length: 13 residues. The CDR3 sequence: CASSTDTYNEQFF. The CDR3 DNA sequence: TGTGCCAGTAGTACGGACACGTACAATGAGCAGTTCTTC.

The CDR3 bases are TGTGCCAGCAGGGAGGGAGGATTTGAGGCCTACTCCTACGAGCAGTACTTC. Protein product: CASREGGFEAYSYEQYF. This chain uses TRBV28 with TRBJ2-7, with D tentatively TRBD2 (6 bases). V lost 6 bases and J lost 0, with 21 bases in between. The V gene's germline CDR1 is MDHEN and CDR2 SYDVKM. This CDR3 is built from 17 residues. The full variable domain, with the rest looked up from reference TRBV28 and TRBJ2-7, is DVKVTQSSRYLVKRTGEKVFLECVQDMDHENMFWYRQDPGLGLRLIYFSYDVKMKEKGDIPEGYSVSREKKERFSLILESASTNQTSMYLCASREGGFEAYSYEQYFGPGTRLTVT.

This clone was observed a few times. The CDR3 reads CASTDRGKGETQYF. The CDR3 coding sequence is TGTGCCAGCACGGACAGGGGGAAAGGAGAGACCCAGTACTTC. The chain employs TRBV28 and TRBJ2-5, with TRBD1 matching 10 bases. Germline trimming cut 7 bases from V and 4 bases from J; bases unmatched to any gene: 6. Germline-derived CDR1 and CDR2 are MDHEN and SYDVKM. This CDR3 comprises 14 residues.

V is TRBV2 and J is TRBJ1-3; 11 bases are a match to TRBD1. Germline CDR1 and CDR2: SNHLY and FYNNEI. After removal of 7 bases from V and 3 bases from J, the junction contained 5 bases not matched to a gene. This CDR3 comprises 15 residues. The CDR3 is CASKTDRGLGNTIYF. CDR3 nucleotides: TGTGCCAGCAAGACGGACAGGGGGCTTGGAAACACCATATATTTT.

CDR3 nucleotides: TGCGCCAGCAGCCAAGTCGGTGTAGAGGAGCAGTACTTC. Protein product: CASSQVGVEEQYF. The V and J genes are TRBV4-1 and TRBJ2-7; unclear D gene. V lost 1 base and J 7 bases, leaving 11 bases between the germline ends. The CDR3 has 13 residues. The germline gives CDR1 MGHRA, CDR2 YSYEKL.

CDR3 bases: TGCGCCAGCAGCTCTAGGGGGAACACTGAAGCTTTCTTT. This sequence encodes CASSSRGNTEAFF. The V call is TRBV5-1, the J call TRBJ1-1; TRBD1 is a possible D gene (5 bases). The V gene's germline CDR1 is SGHRS and CDR2 YFSETQ. The CDR3 is 13 residues long. V gave up 3 bases and J gave up 1 base, with 7 bases separating them.

This chain joins TRBV7-2 and TRBJ2-2; 8 bases match TRBD2. The ends lost 2 bases at V and 2 bases at J; junction bases unmatched: 4. CDR1 SGHTA and CDR2 FQGNSA come from the germline V gene. The CDR3 runs to 16 residues. The CDR3, as DNA: TGTGCCAGCAGCTTAAATAGCGGGGTAAACACCGGGGAGCTGTTTTTT. The encoded protein is CASSLNSGVNTGELFF.

This sequence joins TRBV5-1 and TRBJ2-3, with TRBD1 matching over 10 bases. Germline CDR1 and CDR2: SGHRS and YFSETQ. The CDR3 is 15 amino acids. Trimming took 4 bases from V and 4 from J; bases not matched to a gene: 6. The CDR3 nucleotides are TGCGCCAGCAGCATCGACAGGGGGCCCTCAGATACGCAGTATTTT. Its protein product is CASSIDRGPSDTQYF.

The chain carries TRBV7-6 and TRBJ2-1; 7 positions agree with TRBD2. The V and J ends lost 4 bases and 2 bases, in that order; junction bases with no gene match: 11. In germline, CDR1 is SGHVS, CDR2 FNYEAQ. This CDR3 has 17 amino acids. DNA for the CDR3: TGTGCCAGCAGCTCACTGGGGAGGGACGCCACCTACAATGAGCAGTTCTTC. Protein: CASSSLGRDATYNEQFF.

The chain combines TRBV7-8 with TRBJ1-5; unclear D gene. Per the germline V gene, CDR1 is SGHVS and CDR2 is FQNEAQ. Deletions cut 2 bases from V and 6 bases from J, with 11 bases between. The CDR3 covers 14 residues. The CDR3 region has the DNA TGTGCCAGCAGCTTAACGGGTCTTGCTCAGCCCCAGCATTTT. Amino acids: CASSLTGLAQPQHF.

The rearrangement links TRBV10-3 to TRBJ2-5; TRBD2 is a possible D gene (5 bases). This CDR3 spans 14 amino acids. V shed 0 bases and J shed 1 base, with 6 bases lying between them. In germline, CDR1 is ENHRY, CDR2 SYGVKD. This CDR3 is CAISESEGQETQYF. CDR3 DNA sequence: TGTGCCATCAGTGAGTCTGAGGGCCAAGAGACCCAGTACTTC.

The chain carries TRBV5-1 and TRBJ2-7, with 7 bases lining up with TRBD1. The CDR3 contains 15 residues. Germline V gene data show CDR1 as SGHRS and CDR2 as YFSETQ. Trimming took 0 bases from V and 9 from J; bases not matched to a gene: 12. DNA for the CDR3: TGCGCCAGCAGCTTGGCGGGACAGAACTACGTCGGGCAGTACTTC. Residues: CASSLAGQNYVGQYF.

The chain couples TRBV14 to TRBJ1-2; D is uncertain. V lost 0 bases and J 3 bases, leaving 8 bases between the germline ends. This CDR3 is 14 amino acids long. Germline V CDR1 and CDR2: SGHDN, FVKESK. CDR3 coding DNA: TGTGCCAGCAGCCAAGATCCCACGGACTATGGCTACACCTTC. Amino acids: CASSQDPTDYGYTF.

The chain carries TRBV5-6 and TRBJ2-4; TRBD1 agrees at 10 bases. Germline V gives CDR1 SGHDT, CDR2 YYEEEE. V trimming: 0 bases; J trimming: 6 bases; junction bases outside the gene matches: 9. The CDR3 totals 17 residues. CDR3 sequence reads: CASSLARTGGPGNIQYF. The CDR3 DNA is TGTGCCAGCAGCTTGGCCCGGACAGGGGGGCCTGGAAACATTCAGTACTTC. The full variable domain, with the rest looked up from reference TRBV5-6 and TRBJ2-4, is DAGVTQSPTHLIKTRGQQVTLRCSPKSGHDTVSWYQQALGQGPQFIFQYYEEEERQRGNFPDRFSGHQFPNYSSELNVNALLLGDSALYLCASSLARTGGPGNIQYFGAGTRLSVL.

The CDR3 is CASTHSGRDTEAFF. CDR3 in DNA: TGTGCCAGCACCCACTCGGGGAGGGACACTGAAGCTTTCTTT. This chain links TRBV6-5 with TRBJ1-1; D not resolved. The CDR3 extends over 14 amino acids. Looked up from germline, CDR1 is MNHEY and CDR2 is SVGAGI. Trimming removed 7 bases from V and 3 bases from J, with 15 bases in between.

J is TRBJ2-1 and V is TRBV4-1, with D possibly being TRBD2 (6 bases). The V end lost 4 bases, the J end lost 0 bases, and 19 bases lay between the germline ends. The germline V gene has CDR1 MGHRA and CDR2 YSYEKL. This CDR3 is built from 18 residues. The CDR3 sequence is CASSPSGPGTYSYNEQFF. CDR3 nucleotide sequence: TGCGCCAGCAGCCCCTCGGGCCCCGGGACTTACTCCTACAATGAGCAGTTCTTC.

The J gene is TRBJ2-7, the V gene TRBV27; D is possibly TRBD2 (6 bases). The germline V and J ends were trimmed by 5 bases and 3 bases, with 23 bases remaining between them. The V gene's germline CDR1 is MNHEY and CDR2 SMNVEV (reference sequence). The CDR3 runs to 17 residues. CDR3 in DNA: TGTGCCAGCAGTGGATTAGCGGTAACTGGGTCGGGCTACGAGCAGTACTTC. Its protein is CASSGLAVTGSGYEQYF.

This chain joins TRBV5-1 and TRBJ2-7; TRBD1 matches at 9 bases. The CDR3 is made up of 13 amino acids. Unmatched junction bases numbered 3, after V lost 5 bases and J lost 3 bases. Per the germline V gene, CDR1 is SGHRS and CDR2 is YFSETQ. The CDR3 here is CASRTDRGYEQYF. The DNA for the CDR3 is TGCGCCAGCAGGACGGACAGGGGCTACGAGCAGTACTTC.

V is TRBV11-2 and J is TRBJ1-1, with 8 bases matching TRBD1. Trimming took 4 bases from V and 0 from J; bases not matched to a gene: 16. This CDR3 region has 19 residues. In germline, CDR1 is SGHAT, CDR2 FQNNGV. CDR3 loop: CASSSRPEDRVAMNTEAFF. Here the CDR3 DNA reads TGTGCCAGCAGCTCAAGACCCGAGGACAGGGTAGCAATGAACACTGAAGCTTTCTTT.